This is a list of T cell receptor beta chains from one sample in a study of blood T cell repertoires in COVID-19. Measured with immunoSEQ multiplex PCR; TCRdb has only the in-frame clones, and not every one. The data hold roughly 250,000 clones, with more than 85% observed a single time. Sequenced sample: PBMCs or T cells enriched from blood (not recorded which). All receptors come from a woman aged 45 to 65 who had recovered from COVID-19. Both conserved end residues are part of each CDR3. The D gene is left open where the match is weak. Part of the rows lack a size; the others show once, few, many or a class for expanded clones.

V gene	J gene	D gene	clone size	CDR3 DNA	CDR3 protein
TRBV24-1	TRBJ2-5	TRBD1	.	TGTGCCACCAGTGATTTGAAAGGGGGCGGAGAGACCCAGTACTTC	CATSDLKGGGETQYF
TRBV7-9	TRBJ1-2	TRBD1	.	TGTGCCAGCAGCGTTGGGGACAGCTCAGCCTATGGCTACACCTTC	CASSVGDSSAYGYTF
TRBV3-1/TRBV3-2	TRBJ1-4	.	.	TGTGCCAGCAGCCAGGGGACTAAACTGTTTTTT	CASSQGTKLFF
TRBV5-1	TRBJ1-2	TRBD1	.	TGCGCCAGCGGATTGACAGGGGGCTCCTATGGCTACACCTTC	CASGLTGGSYGYTF
TRBV7-9	TRBJ1-6	TRBD1	.	TGTGCCAGCAGCCCAGGGACAGGTCATAATTCACCCCTCCACTTT	CASSPGTGHNSPLHF
TRBV29-1	TRBJ2-1	.	.	TGCAGCGTTGCCGGGAAGCTCCCCTACAATGAGCAGTTCTTC	CSVAGKLPYNEQFF
TRBV2	TRBJ1-5	TRBD1	.	TGTGCCAGCAGTGAAAGGACAGGCTATCAGCCCCAGCATTTT	CASSERTGYQPQHF
TRBV7-9	TRBJ2-3	.	.	TGTGCCAGCAGCTTTACAGGCACAGATACGCAGTATTTT	CASSFTGTDTQYF
TRBV4-2	TRBJ2-2	TRBD2	.	TGTGCCAGCAGCCAGTGGGGGGGAGGGAACACCGGGGAGCTGTTTTTT	CASSQWGGGNTGELFF
TRBV19	TRBJ2-6	.	.	TGTGCCAGTAGTATAGTCGAGTCCTACTCTGGGGCCAACGTCCTGACTTTC	CASSIVESYSGANVLTF
TRBV7-2	TRBJ2-5	TRBD2	.	TGTGCCAGCAGCGCCTCTAGCGGGGGGGTAGTTTTGGCCCAGTACTTC	CASSASSGGVVLAQYF
TRBV3-1/TRBV3-2	TRBJ1-2	.	.	TGTGCCAGCAGCCTCAGGGGCAACTATGGCTACACCTTC	CASSLRGNYGYTF
TRBV6-1	TRBJ2-7	.	.	TGTGCCAGCAGTGGAGCTAACAGGGGAGGCTCCTACGAGCAGTACTTC	CASSGANRGGSYEQYF
TRBV7-2	TRBJ2-5	TRBD2	.	TGTGCCAGCGGTGGACTAGCGGGCCAAGAGACCCAGTACTTC	CASGGLAGQETQYF
TRBV28	TRBJ2-7	TRBD2	.	TGTGCCAGTGTAGCGGGAGGTTCCCTCTACGAGCAGTACTTC	CASVAGGSLYEQYF
TRBV11-2	TRBJ2-7	TRBD2	.	TGTGCCAGCAGCTTAGGGCGGGAGGGGTACGAGCAGTACTTC	CASSLGREGYEQYF
TRBV29-1	TRBJ2-1	.	.	TGCAGCGTCAAGCGCGGGTATGAGCAGTTCTTC	CSVKRGYEQFF
TRBV14	TRBJ1-2	.	.	TGTGCCAGCAGCGTCGGGGGGGACGGCTACACCTTC	CASSVGGDGYTF
TRBV30	TRBJ1-6	TRBD1	.	TGTGCGGGGGGACAGGGTCTTTCACCCCTCCACTTT	CAGGQGLSPLHF
TRBV5-1	TRBJ1-1	TRBD1	.	TGCGCCAGCAGCTTACAGGGGGCGGCTGAAGCTTTCTTT	CASSLQGAAEAFF
TRBV2	TRBJ1-2	TRBD1	.	TGTGCCAGCACCAAGGACAGGGGGGCTAACTATGGCTACACCTTC	CASTKDRGANYGYTF
TRBV29-1	TRBJ1-1	TRBD1	.	TGCAGCGCCGTCGGGAAGCAGGGGGGCGCTTTCTTT	CSAVGKQGGAFF
TRBV7-6	TRBJ1-4	.	.	TGTGCCAGCAGCTTAGGGTATCGGGGTGTGAGAGAAAAACTGTTTTTT	CASSLGYRGVREKLFF
TRBV19	TRBJ2-7	TRBD1	.	TGTGCCAGTAGTATGGACAGGGGATCCTACGAGCAGTACTTC	CASSMDRGSYEQYF
TRBV28	TRBJ2-7	TRBD1	.	TGTGCCAGCGTGGAACAGGGGTCTGACTACGAGCAGTACTTC	CASVEQGSDYEQYF
TRBV2	TRBJ1-5	TRBD1	few	TGTGCCAGCTCGGGTCCGGGACAGGGTGGTTTCAGTCAGCCCCAGCATTTT	CASSGPGQGGFSQPQHF
TRBV6-2/TRBV6-3	TRBJ2-5	.	.	TGTGCCAGCAGTTACGCGGGCCAAGAGACCCAGTACTTC	CASSYAGQETQYF
TRBV2	TRBJ1-2	TRBD1	.	TGTGCCAGCAGTGAGCTAGGGACAGGGAATGGCTACACCTTC	CASSELGTGNGYTF
TRBV10-3	TRBJ1-1	.	.	TGTGCCATCCGAGGGAATAAAGCGAACACTGAAGCTTTCTTT	CAIRGNKANTEAFF
TRBV7-8	TRBJ2-5	TRBD2	.	TGTGCCAGCAGCAAAACCACCAGCCGGGGACTAGCGGGAGAAGAGACCCAGTACTTC	CASSKTTSRGLAGEETQYF
TRBV11-2	TRBJ1-2	TRBD1	.	TGTGCCAGCAGCCCAGGGACAGGGGGCTATGGCTACACCTTC	CASSPGTGGYGYTF
TRBV5-4	TRBJ2-7	TRBD2	.	TGTGCCAGCAGCTTGGTCGGGGGGAGCTCCTACGAGCAGTACTTC	CASSLVGGSSYEQYF
TRBV13	TRBJ2-2	.	few	TGTGCCAGCAGCTTAGGCGGGTCGAACACCGGGGAGCTGTTTTTT	CASSLGGSNTGELFF